This is a list of T cell receptor beta chains from one sample in a study of regulatory dendritic cells for organ transplantation. This table comes from immunoSEQ multiplex PCR, and its TCRdb copy is limited to in-frame clones, with some not included. The profile shows under 45,000 clones, roughly 89% of them singletons. Sequenced input: naive CD4+ T cells from blood. The receptors here all came from a human donor in good health. CDR3s include the opening cysteine and the closing phenylalanine or tryptophan. A D gene is named only where the DNA matches it firmly.

>NA|TRBV21-1|TRBJ2-2
TGTGCCAGCAGCAGGCGACAGCTACTCACCGGGGAGCTGTTTTTT
CASSRRQLLTGELFF
>NA|TRBV19|TRBJ1-1
TGTGCCAGTAGCGGCGGCACTGAAGCTTTCTTT
CASSGGTEAFF
>NA|TRBV28|TRBJ2-3
TGTGCCAGCAGTTTCAAACAGGCCCAGTATTTT
CASSFKQAQYF
>NA|TRBV19|TRBJ2-5
TGTGCCAGTAGTTCAGGTCGTGGTGTTGAAGAGACCCAGTACTTC
CASSSGRGVEETQYF
>NA|TRBV30|TRBJ1-2
TGTGCCCGGACCTCGGGGGGGTTTGATGGCTACACCTTC
CARTSGGFDGYTF
>NA|TRBV18|TRBJ1-4
TGTGCCAGCTCACCACGGTCGACGGTCGCAACTAATGAAAAACTGTTTTTT
CASSPRSTVATNEKLFF
>NA|TRBV7-2|TRBJ2-1
TGTGCCAGCAGCAACGGACAGAGTTACAATGAGCAGTTCTTC
CASSNGQSYNEQFF
>NA|TRBV4-1|TRBJ2-3
TGCGCCAGCAGCCGAAGGGTGTTAGGGGAGGGCACAGATACGCAGTATTTT
CASSRRVLGEGTDTQYF
>TRBD1|TRBV28|TRBJ1-2
TGTGCCAGCAGTTTACGGGACAGAAACTATGGCTACACCTTC
CASSLRDRNYGYTF
>NA|TRBV7-9|TRBJ1-4
TGTGCCAGCAGCCCCCCCCTGACAGGCGTCGGTGGAGGACTGTTTTTT
CASSPPLTGVGGGLFF
>NA|TRBV7-9|TRBJ2-1
TGTGCCGGGGACACTTCATACAATGAGCAGTTCTTC
CAGDTSYNEQFF